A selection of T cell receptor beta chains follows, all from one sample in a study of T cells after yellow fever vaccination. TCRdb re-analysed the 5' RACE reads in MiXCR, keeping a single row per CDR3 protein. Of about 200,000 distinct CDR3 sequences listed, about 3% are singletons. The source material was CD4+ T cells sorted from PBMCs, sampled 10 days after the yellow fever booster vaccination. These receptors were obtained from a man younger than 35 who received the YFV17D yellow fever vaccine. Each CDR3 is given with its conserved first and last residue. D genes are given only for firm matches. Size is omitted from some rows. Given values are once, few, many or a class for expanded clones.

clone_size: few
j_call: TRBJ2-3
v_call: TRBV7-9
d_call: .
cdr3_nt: TGTGCCAGCAGCTTAGGGACGCTGGGGGGCACAGATACGCAGTATTTT
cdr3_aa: CASSLGTLGGTDTQYF

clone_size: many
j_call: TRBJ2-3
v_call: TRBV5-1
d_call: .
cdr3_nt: TGCGCCAGCAGCCGCCCGGGGCCGGGACGGGACCCAGATACGCAGTATTTT
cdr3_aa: CASSRPGPGRDPDTQYF

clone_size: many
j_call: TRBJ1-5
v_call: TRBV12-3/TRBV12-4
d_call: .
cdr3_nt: TGTGCCAGCAGTTTGGGGGACATTGCGCAGCCCCAGCATTTT
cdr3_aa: CASSLGDIAQPQHF

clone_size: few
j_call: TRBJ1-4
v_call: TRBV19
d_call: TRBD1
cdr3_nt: TGTGCCAGTGGCGATCCGGGACAGGGCTCAAGGAGGTCCCTGTTTTTT
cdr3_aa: CASGDPGQGSRRSLFF

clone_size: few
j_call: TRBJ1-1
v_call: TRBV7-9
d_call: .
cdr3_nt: TGTGCCAGCAGCTTATCTGCGTATTCTACGAACACTGAAGCTTTCTTT
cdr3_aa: CASSLSAYSTNTEAFF

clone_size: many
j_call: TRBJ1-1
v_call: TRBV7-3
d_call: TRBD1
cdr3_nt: TGTGCCAGCAGCCCGAAGGGACAGGGTATAGGTGAAGCTTTCTTT
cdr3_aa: CASSPKGQGIGEAFF

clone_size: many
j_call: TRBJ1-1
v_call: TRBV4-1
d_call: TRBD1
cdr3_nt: TGCGCCAGCAGCCAGGGGACAGGGAGGGGCACTGAAGCTTTCTTT
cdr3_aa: CASSQGTGRGTEAFF

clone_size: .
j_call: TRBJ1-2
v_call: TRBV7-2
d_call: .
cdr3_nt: TGTGCCAGCAGCTTAGCCTGGGACTATGGCTACACCTTC
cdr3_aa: CASSLAWDYGYTF

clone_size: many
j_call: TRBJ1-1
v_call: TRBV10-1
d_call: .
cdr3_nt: TGCGCCAGCAAGTCCAGCATGAACACTGAAGCTTTCTTT
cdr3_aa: CASKSSMNTEAFF

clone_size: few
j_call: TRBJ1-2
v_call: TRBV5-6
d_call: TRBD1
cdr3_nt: TGTGCCAGCAGCTTGTTGGACAGGTCGTTGTCAGGTCGTGGCTACACCTTC
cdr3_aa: CASSLLDRSLSGRGYTF

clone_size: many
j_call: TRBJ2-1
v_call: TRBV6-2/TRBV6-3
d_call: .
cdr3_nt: TGTGCCAGCATTAGTGGGGGGCTTTACTCCTACAATGAGCAGTTCTTC
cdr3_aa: CASISGGLYSYNEQFF

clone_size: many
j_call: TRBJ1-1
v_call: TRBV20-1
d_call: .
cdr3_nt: TGCAGTGCTAGAGCCGCAGGGGCCGTTGAAGCTTTCTTT
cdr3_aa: CSARAAGAVEAFF

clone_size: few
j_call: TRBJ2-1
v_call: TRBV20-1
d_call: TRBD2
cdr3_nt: TGCAGTGCCACCACGCCGGGACTAGCTAGGAACAATGAGCAGTTCTTC
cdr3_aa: CSATTPGLARNNEQFF

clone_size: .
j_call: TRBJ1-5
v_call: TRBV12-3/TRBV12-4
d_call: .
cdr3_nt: TGTGCCAGCAGTTTAGGATTTAGACCCCGGGAGCTACATTTT
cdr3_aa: CASSLGFRPRELHF

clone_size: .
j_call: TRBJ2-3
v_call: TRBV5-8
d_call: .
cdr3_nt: TGTGCCAGCAGCACCGGGACACGCACAGATACGCAGTATTTT
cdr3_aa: CASSTGTRTDTQYF

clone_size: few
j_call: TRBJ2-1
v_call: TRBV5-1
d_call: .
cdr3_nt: TGCGCCAGCAGCTCGGGACCGCCGGCCGGGAATGAGCAGTTCTTC
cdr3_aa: CASSSGPPAGNEQFF

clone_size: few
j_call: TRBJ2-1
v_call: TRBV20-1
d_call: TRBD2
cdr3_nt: TGCAGTGCTAGAGAGGTAGCGGGGAATAACAATGAGCAGTTCTTC
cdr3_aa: CSAREVAGNNNEQFF